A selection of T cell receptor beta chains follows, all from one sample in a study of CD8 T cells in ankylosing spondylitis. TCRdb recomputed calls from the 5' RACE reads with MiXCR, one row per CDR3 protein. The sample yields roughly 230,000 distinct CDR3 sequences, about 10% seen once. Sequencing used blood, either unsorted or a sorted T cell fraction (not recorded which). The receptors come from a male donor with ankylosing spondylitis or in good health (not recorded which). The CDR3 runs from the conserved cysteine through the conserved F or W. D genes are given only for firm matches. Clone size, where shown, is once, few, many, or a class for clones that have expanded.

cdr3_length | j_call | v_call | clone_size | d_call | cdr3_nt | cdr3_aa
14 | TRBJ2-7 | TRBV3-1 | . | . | TGTGCCAGCTCACGGGGCGGGGGCACGTACGAGCAGTACTTC | CASSRGGGTYEQYF
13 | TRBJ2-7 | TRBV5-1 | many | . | TGCGCCAGCAGCTGGGCGGACTCCTACGAGCAGTACTTC | CASSWADSYEQYF
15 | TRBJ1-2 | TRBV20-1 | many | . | TGCAGTGCTAGGGCCCGCTGGGGGGTGGAGTATGGCTACACCTTC | CSARARWGVEYGYTF
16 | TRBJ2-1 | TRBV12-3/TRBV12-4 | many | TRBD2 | TGTGCCAGCAGTTCCACCGGGACTAGCTCCTACAATGAGCAGTTCTTC | CASSSTGTSSYNEQFF
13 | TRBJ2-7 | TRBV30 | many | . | TGTGCCTGGAGGCAGGGAAACGGAAACGAGCAGTACTTC | CAWRQGNGNEQYF
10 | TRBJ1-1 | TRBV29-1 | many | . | TGCAGCGTTGGCTCGGCTGAAGCTTTCTTT | CSVGSAEAFF
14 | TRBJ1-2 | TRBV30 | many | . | TGTGCCTGGATCCCGACGGGCCGCAACTATGGCTACACCTTC | CAWIPTGRNYGYTF
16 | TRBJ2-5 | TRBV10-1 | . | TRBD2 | TGCGCCAGCAGTGAAGGACTAGCGGGGGAACAAGAGGCCCAGTACTTC | CASSEGLAGEQEAQYF
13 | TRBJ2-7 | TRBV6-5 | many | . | TGTGCCAGCAGTTACGGCAGTCCCGAAGAGCAGTACTTC | CASSYGSPEEQYF
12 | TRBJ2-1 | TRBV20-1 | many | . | TGCAGTGTCGCAGGGGTGGTGAATGAGCAGTTCTTC | CSVAGVVNEQFF
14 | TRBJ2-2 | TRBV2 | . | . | TGTGCCAGCAAACTTGCGGGAAGGGCCGGGGAGCTGTTTTTT | CASKLAGRAGELFF
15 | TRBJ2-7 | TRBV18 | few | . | TGTGCCAGCTCACCGGTGGGAACCAACTCCTACGAGCAGTACTTC | CASSPVGTNSYEQYF
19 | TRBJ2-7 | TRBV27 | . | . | TGTGCCAGCAGTTTATCGGCGGCGTCGGGCCCTGAAAGCTCCTACGAGCAGTACTTC | CASSLSAASGPESSYEQYF
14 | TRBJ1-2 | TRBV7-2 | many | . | TGTGCCAGCAGCTTAGAAGCACAGAACTATGGCTACACCTTC | CASSLEAQNYGYTF
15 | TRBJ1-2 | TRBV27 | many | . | TGTGCCAGCAGTTTACGGCCGGGACTGGGGTATGGCTACACCTTC | CASSLRPGLGYGYTF
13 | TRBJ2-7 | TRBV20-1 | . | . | TGCAGTGCTAGACCCCAGGGTGCCTACGAGCAGTACTTC | CSARPQGAYEQYF
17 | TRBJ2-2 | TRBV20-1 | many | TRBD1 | TGCAGTGCTAGCCGGGACAGGGTGTTGGGGAACACCGGGGAGCTGTTTTTT | CSASRDRVLGNTGELFF
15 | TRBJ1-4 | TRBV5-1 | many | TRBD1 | TGCGCCAGCAGCGGAGGGGACAGGGTTTTTGAAAAACTGTTTTTT | CASSGGDRVFEKLFF